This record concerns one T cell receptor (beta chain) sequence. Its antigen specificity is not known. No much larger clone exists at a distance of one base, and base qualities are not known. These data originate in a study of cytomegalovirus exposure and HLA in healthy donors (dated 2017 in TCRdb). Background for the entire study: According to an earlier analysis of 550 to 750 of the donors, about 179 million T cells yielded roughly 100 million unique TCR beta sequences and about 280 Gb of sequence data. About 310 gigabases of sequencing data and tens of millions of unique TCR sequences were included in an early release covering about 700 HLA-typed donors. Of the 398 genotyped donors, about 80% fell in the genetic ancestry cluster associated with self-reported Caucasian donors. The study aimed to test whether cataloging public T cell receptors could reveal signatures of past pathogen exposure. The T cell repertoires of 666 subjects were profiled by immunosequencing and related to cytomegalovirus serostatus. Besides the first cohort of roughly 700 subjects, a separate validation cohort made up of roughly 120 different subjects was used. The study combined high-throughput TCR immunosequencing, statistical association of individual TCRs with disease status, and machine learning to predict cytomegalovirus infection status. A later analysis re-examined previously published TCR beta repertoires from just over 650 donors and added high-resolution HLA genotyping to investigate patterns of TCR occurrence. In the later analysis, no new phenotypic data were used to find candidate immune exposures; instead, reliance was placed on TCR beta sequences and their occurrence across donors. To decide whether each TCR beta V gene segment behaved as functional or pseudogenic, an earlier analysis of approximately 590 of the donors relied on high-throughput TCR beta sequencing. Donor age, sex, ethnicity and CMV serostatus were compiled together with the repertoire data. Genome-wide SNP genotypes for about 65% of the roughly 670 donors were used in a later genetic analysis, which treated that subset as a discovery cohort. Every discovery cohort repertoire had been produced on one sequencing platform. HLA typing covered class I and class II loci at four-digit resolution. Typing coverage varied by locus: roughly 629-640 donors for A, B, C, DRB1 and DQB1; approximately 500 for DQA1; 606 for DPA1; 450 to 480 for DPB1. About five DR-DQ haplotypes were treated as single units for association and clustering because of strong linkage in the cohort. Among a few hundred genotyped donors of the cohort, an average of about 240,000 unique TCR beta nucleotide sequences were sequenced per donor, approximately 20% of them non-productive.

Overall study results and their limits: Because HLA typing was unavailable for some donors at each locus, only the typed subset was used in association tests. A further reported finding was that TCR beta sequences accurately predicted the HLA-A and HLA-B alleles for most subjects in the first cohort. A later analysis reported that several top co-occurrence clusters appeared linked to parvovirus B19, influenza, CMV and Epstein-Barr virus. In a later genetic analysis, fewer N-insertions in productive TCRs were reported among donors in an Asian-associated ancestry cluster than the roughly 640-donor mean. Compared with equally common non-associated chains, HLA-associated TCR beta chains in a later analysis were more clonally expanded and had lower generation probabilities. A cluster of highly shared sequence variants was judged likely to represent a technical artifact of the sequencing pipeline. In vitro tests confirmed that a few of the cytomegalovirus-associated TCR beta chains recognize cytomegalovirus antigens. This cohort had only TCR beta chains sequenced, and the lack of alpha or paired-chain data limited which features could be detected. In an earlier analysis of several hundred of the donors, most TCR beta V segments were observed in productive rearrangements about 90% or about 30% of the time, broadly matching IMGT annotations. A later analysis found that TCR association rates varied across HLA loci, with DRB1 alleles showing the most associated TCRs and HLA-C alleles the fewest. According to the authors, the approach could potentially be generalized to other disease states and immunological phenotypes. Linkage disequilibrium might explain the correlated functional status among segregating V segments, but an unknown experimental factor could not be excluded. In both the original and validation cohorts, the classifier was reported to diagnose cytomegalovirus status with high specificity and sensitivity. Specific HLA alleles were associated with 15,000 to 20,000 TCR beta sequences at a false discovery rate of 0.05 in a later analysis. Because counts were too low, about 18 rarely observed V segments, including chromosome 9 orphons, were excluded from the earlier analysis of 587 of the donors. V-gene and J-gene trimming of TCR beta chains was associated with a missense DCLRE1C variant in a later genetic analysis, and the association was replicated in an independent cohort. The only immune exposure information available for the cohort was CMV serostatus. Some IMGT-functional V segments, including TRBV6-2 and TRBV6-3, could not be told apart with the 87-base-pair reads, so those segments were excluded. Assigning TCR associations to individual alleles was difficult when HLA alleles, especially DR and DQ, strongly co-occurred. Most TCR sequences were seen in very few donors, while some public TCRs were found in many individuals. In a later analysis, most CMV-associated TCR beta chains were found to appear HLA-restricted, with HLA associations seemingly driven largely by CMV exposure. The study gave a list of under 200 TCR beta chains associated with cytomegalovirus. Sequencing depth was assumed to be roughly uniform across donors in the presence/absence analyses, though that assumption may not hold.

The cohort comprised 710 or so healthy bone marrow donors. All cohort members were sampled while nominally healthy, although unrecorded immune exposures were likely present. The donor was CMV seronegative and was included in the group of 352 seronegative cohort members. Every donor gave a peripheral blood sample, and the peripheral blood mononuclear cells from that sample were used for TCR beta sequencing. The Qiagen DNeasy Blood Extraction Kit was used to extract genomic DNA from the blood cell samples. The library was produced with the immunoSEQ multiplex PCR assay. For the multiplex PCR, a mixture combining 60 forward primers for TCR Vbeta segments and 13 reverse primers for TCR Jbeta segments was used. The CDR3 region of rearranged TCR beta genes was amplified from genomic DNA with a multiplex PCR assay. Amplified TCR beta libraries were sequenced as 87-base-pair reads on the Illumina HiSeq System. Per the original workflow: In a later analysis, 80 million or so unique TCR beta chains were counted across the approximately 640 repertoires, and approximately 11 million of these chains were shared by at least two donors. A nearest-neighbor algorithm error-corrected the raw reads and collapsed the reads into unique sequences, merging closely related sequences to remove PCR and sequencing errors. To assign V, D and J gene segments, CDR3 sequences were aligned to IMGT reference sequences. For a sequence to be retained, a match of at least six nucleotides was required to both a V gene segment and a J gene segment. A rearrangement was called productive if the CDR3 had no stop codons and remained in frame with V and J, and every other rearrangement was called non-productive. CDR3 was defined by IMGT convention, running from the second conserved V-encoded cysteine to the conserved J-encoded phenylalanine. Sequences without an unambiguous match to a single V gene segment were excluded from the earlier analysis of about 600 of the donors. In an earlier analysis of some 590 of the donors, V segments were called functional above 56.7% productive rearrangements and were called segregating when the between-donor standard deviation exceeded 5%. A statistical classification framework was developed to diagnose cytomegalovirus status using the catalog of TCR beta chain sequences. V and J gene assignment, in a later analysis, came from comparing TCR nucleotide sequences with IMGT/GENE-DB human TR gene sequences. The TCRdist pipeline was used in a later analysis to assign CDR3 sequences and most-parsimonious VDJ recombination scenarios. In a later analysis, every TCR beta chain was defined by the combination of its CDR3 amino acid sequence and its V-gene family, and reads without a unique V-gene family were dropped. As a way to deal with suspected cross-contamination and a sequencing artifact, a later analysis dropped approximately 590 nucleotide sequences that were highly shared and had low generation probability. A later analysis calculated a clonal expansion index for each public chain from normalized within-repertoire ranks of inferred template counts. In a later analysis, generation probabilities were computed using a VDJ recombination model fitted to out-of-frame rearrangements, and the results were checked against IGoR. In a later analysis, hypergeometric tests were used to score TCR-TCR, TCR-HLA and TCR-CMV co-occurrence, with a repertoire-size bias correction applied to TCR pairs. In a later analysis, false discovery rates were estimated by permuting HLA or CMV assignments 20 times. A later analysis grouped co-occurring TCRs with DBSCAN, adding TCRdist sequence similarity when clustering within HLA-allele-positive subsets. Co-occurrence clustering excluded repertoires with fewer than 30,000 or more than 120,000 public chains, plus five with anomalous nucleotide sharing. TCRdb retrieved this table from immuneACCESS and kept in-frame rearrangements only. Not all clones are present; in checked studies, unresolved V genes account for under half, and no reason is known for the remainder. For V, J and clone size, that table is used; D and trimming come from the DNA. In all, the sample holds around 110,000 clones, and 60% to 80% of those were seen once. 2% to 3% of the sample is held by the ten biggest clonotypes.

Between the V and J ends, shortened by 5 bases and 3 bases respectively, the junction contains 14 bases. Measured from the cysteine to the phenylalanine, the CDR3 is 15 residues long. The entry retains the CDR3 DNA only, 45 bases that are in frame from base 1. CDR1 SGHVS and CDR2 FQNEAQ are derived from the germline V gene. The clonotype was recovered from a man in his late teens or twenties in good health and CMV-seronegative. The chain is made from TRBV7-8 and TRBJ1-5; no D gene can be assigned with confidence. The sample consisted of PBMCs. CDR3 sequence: CASSPLEGYNQPQHF. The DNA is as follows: TGTGCCAGCAGCCCCCTGGAGGGTTACAATCAGCCCCAGCATTTT.